The clone carrying this T cell receptor beta chain was seen once. What it binds is not known. The sample originates from a study of T cell responses to AZD1222 COVID-19 vaccine. Findings and caveats of the study: Nearly half of unique spike-specific TCRs reportedly avoided B.1.351 and B.1.1.7 mutated regions. The donor group comprised mostly white British people and more females; the analysis possibly underestimated clonal diversity. Dominant at 160-218 and 743-854, vaccine-associated CD4 TCRs also spanned spike. Compared with day 0, the breadth and depth of the Spike-specific TCR repertoire rose significantly after two doses of AZD1222.

Trimming shortened V by 1 base and J by 3 bases, and 16 bases separated the two germline ends. Germline assignment: CDR1 MNHNS and CDR2 SASEGT. The CDR3 runs to 16 residues. Here immunoSEQ multiplex PCR was the method, and the copy in TCRdb shows in-frame clones only, minus some. The repertoire includes about 83,000 clones, 85% to 95% of them detected once, and 25% to 30% sits in the top ten. This sequence joins TRBV6-1 and TRBJ2-7; D gene ambiguous. The sequence was collected from an adult who received the AZD1222 COVID-19 vaccine. The input for sequencing was peripheral blood, taken 28 days after the second AZD1222 dose. CDR3 protein: CASSEVVSPSDYEQYF. The CDR3, as DNA: TGTGCCAGCAGTGAAGTCGTTTCGCCCTCAGACTACGAGCAGTACTTC.